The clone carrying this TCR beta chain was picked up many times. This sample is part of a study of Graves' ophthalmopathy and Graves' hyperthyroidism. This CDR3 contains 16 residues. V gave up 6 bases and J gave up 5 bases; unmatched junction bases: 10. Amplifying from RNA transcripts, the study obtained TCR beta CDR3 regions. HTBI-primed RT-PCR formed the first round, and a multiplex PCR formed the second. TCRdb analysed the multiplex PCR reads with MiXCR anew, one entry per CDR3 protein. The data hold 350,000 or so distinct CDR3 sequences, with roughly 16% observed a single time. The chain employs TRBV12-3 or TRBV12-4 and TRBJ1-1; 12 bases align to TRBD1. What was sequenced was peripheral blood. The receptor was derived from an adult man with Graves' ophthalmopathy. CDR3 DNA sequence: TGTGCCAGCAGGGCCGGGACAGGGGGCCGTAGTACTGAAGCTTTCTTT. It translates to CASRAGTGGRSTEAFF.